These 31 T cell receptor beta chains originate from one sample sequenced in a study of radiation and T cells in renal cell carcinoma. Clones were read by immunoSEQ multiplex PCR, and TCRdb kept only the in-frame ones, dropping some. The table lists some 95,000 clones, approximately 86% of them singletons. As for time point: baseline pretreatment blood. Treatment here: 15 Gy SBRT to primary tumor, nephrectomy 4 weeks later. The specimen was blood, collected from a patient whose treatment included radiotherapy and nephrectomy. The receptor set was obtained from a man over 45 with renal cell carcinoma.

The chain couples TRBV6-6 to TRBJ1-6; D call uncertain. CDR1 is MNHNY and CDR2 is SVGAGI in the germline V gene (reference sequence). The CDR3 consists of 13 residues. The V and J ends lost 2 bases and 7 bases respectively, with 6 bases between them. CDR3 DNA: TGTGCCAGCAGTTACGACACAAATTCACCCCTCCACTTT. Translated: CASSYDTNSPLHF.

This clone was counted between two and nine times. This chain joins TRBV4-3 and TRBJ2-3; no clear D. This CDR3 is built from 15 residues. V was clipped by 1 base and J by 2 bases, with 10 bases between them. CDR1 is LGHNA, CDR2 YSLEER, per germline. The CDR3 sequence: CASSQAPTPTDTQYF. The CDR3, as DNA: TGCGCCAGCAGCCAAGCCCCTACTCCCACAGATACGCAGTATTTT.

This clone was observed a single time. The CDR3 sequence is CAISVGGVQETQYF. DNA of the CDR3: TGTGCCATCAGTGTGGGGGGGGTCCAAGAGACCCAGTACTTC. The J gene is TRBJ2-5, the V gene TRBV10-3; 7 bases align to TRBD2. CDR3 length: 14 amino acids. The J segment lost 1 base and the V segment lost 4 bases, leaving 3 bases of the junction unmatched. Germline CDR1 and CDR2: ENHRY and SYGVKD.

The rearrangement links TRBV28 to TRBJ1-2; D possibly corresponds to TRBD1 (6 bases). Germline values: CDR1 MDHEN, CDR2 SYDVKM. V lost 5 bases, J lost 5 bases, and 18 bases lay in between. This CDR3 is built from 15 residues. The CDR3 spells CASSANGGRWYGYTF. For the CDR3, the DNA is TGTGCCAGCAGTGCTAACGGGGGGCGATGGTATGGCTACACCTTC.

In its sample, this clone was seen once. The rearrangement links TRBV19 to TRBJ1-1; 9 bases are a match to TRBD1. The CDR3 extends over 16 amino acids. Germline CDR1 is LNHDA and CDR2 is SQIVND (reference sequence). V trimming: 8 bases; J trimming: 5 bases; junction bases outside the gene matches: 15. This chain's CDR3 is CASFPPNVGTGTEAFF. The DNA of the CDR3 is TGTGCCAGTTTCCCCCCCAATGTGGGGACAGGGACTGAAGCTTTCTTT.

J is TRBJ2-3 and V is TRBV7-2; TRBD2 agrees at 16 bases. V gave up 6 bases and J gave up 12 bases; unmatched junction bases: 6. The length of the CDR3 is 14 residues. The germline V gene encodes CDR1 SGHTA and CDR2 FQGNSA. CDR3 in amino acids: CASRLGLAGGVQYF. In nucleotides, the CDR3 is TGTGCCAGCAGGTTGGGACTAGCGGGGGGGGTTCAGTATTTT.

The chain joins TRBV18 to TRBJ2-5; no firm D call. V was trimmed by 2 bases and J by 5 bases, leaving 6 bases between them. The germline CDR1 and CDR2 sequences are KGHSH and LQKENI. The CDR3 contains 12 residues. CDR3 protein: CASSPSGETQYF. The CDR3 DNA follows: TGTGCCAGCTCACCATCGGGTGAGACCCAGTACTTC.

This rearrangement joins TRBV7-9 to TRBJ2-7; 10 nucleotides align to TRBD1. Germline V lookup: CDR1 SEHNR, CDR2 FQNEAQ (reference sequence). V shed 3 bases and J 3 bases; nucleotides not matched to a gene: 2. The length of the CDR3 is 14 residues. Here the CDR3 DNA reads TGTGCCAGCAGCTTTGGGGACAGGGGCTACGAGCAGTACTTC. Translated, it gives CASSFGDRGYEQYF.

V usage is TRBV19 and J usage is TRBJ1-5, with TRBD1 identical over 10 bases. Germline assignment: CDR1 LNHDA and CDR2 SQIVND (reference sequence). With V trimmed by 3 bases and J by 6 bases, 5 bases remained unmatched. The length of the CDR3 is 15 residues. CDR3 region: CASSIPTGGVQPQHF. CDR3 in DNA: TGTGCCAGTAGTATCCCGACAGGGGGCGTTCAGCCCCAGCATTTT.

The chain combines TRBV7-2 with TRBJ2-2; 7 positions agree with TRBD1. CDR1 and CDR2 (germline): SGHTA, FQGNSA. V shed 1 base, J shed 5 bases, and the junction held 7 bases outside the gene matches. The CDR3 runs to 16 residues. This chain's CDR3 is CASSLGAGGLTGELFF. DNA for the CDR3: TGTGCCAGCAGCTTAGGGGCAGGGGGTTTGACCGGGGAGCTGTTTTTT.

The chain joins TRBV6-5 to TRBJ2-7; D may be TRBD2 (6 bases). With 0 bases removed from V and 4 bases from J, the gap between germline ends came to 13 bases. In germline, CDR1 is MNHEY, CDR2 SVGAGI. CDR3 length: 15 residues. The CDR3 region is CASSYSTTSSYEQYF. The CDR3 nucleotides read TGTGCCAGCAGTTACTCGACGACTAGTTCGTACGAGCAGTACTTC.

The rearrangement joins TRBV7-9 to TRBJ2-5; 9 positions agree with TRBD1. This CDR3 spans 18 amino acids. V lost 5 bases and J lost 5; bases outside the gene matches: 18. CDR1 SEHNR and CDR2 FQNEAQ come from the germline V gene (reference sequence). The CDR3, as DNA: TGTGCCAGCAGCGAGACACCCGGGACAGGGCAGTCGAGGGAGACCCAGTACTTC. This gives the protein CASSETPGTGQSRETQYF.

The chain couples TRBV4-1 to TRBJ2-7, with a tentative D call TRBD1 (6 bases). The CDR3 runs to 12 residues. In germline, CDR1 is MGHRA, CDR2 YSYEKL. V was shortened by 5 bases and J by 5 bases, with 10 bases between the two germline ends. Here the CDR3 reads CASSWTDDEQYF. The CDR3 DNA is TGCGCCAGCAGCTGGACAGATGACGAGCAGTACTTC.

This chain connects TRBV9 to TRBJ2-7; 11 positions match TRBD2. Germline V CDR1 and CDR2: SGDLS, YYNGEE. The trim removed 0 bases at V and 7 bases at J, leaving 3 bases unmatched. The CDR3 is 14 residues long. This CDR3 is CASSVVAGGQEQYF. CDR3 sequence (DNA): TGTGCCAGCAGCGTAGTAGCGGGGGGGCAAGAGCAGTACTTC.

This chain links TRBV2 with TRBJ2-2; D is undetermined. Per the germline V gene, CDR1 is SNHLY and CDR2 is FYNNEI. V lost 4 bases to trimming and J lost 5 bases, with 8 bases between them. The CDR3 has 13 amino acids. The CDR3 bases are TGTGCCAGCAGTGGGGTGGGAACCGGGGAGCTGTTTTTT. It translates to CASSGVGTGELFF.

This chain uses TRBV5-1 with TRBJ1-1, with D uncertain. V was pared by 0 bases and J by 0 bases, with 9 bases between. The CDR3 totals 15 residues. Germline CDR1 reads SGHRS; CDR2 reads YFSETQ. In DNA form, the CDR3 reads TGCGCCAGCAGCTTGGCCCCCGGGATGAACACTGAAGCTTTCTTT. This gives the protein CASSLAPGMNTEAFF.

J is TRBJ2-5 and V is TRBV4-1; tentative D call: TRBD2 (6 bases). CDR1 is MGHRA, CDR2 YSYEKL, per germline. Trimming pared 6 bases from V and 1 base from J, leaving 15 bases between. The CDR3 is 15 residues long. CDR3 sequence (DNA): TGCGCCAGCAGACCCATTGGGGGGACCCAAGAGACCCAGTACTTC. This encodes CASRPIGGTQETQYF.

The rearrangement joins TRBV7-9 to TRBJ2-3, with 12 bases matching TRBD1. This CDR3 region has 16 residues. Germline trimming cut 5 bases from V and 5 bases from J; bases unmatched to any gene: 8. Per the germline V gene, CDR1 is SEHNR and CDR2 is FQNEAQ (reference sequence). The CDR3 here is CASSHRDRGLLDTQYF. The CDR3 nucleotides read TGTGCCAGCAGCCACCGGGACAGGGGGCTTTTAGATACGCAGTATTTT.

This chain connects TRBV5-4 to TRBJ1-3, with 9 bases fitting TRBD1. This CDR3 has 16 amino acids. The V and J ends lost 4 bases and 0 bases, in that order; junction bases with no gene match: 5. Germline assignment: CDR1 SGHNT and CDR2 YYREEE (reference sequence). In DNA form, the CDR3 reads TGTGCCAGCAGCGCGGGACAGGGTCCCTCTGGAAACACCATATATTTT. It is translated as CASSAGQGPSGNTIYF.

This chain links TRBV28 with TRBJ1-2; no definite D call. The CDR3 has 12 residues. Germline V gene data show CDR1 as MDHEN and CDR2 as SYDVKM. The CDR3 bases are TGTCTTTGTGTATCGGGCGCGTCGGGCTACACCTTC. This translates into CLCVSGASGYTF.

The rearrangement links TRBV28 to TRBJ2-1; D remains ambiguous. This CDR3 has 18 amino acids. V gave up 3 bases and J gave up 5 bases, with 23 bases separating them. Germline assignment: CDR1 MDHEN and CDR2 SYDVKM. The DNA of the CDR3 is TGTGCCAGCAGTTTTTGGTCTGGGTCACACAGAGGCAACAATGAGCAGTTCTTC. Its protein is CASSFWSGSHRGNNEQFF.

The chain combines TRBV6-6 with TRBJ2-1; D unresolved. V lost 6 bases to trimming and J lost 2 bases, with 17 bases between them. Germline V gene data show CDR1 as MNHNY and CDR2 as SVGAGI (reference sequence). The CDR3 has 16 residues. DNA of the CDR3: TGTGCCAGCAGCCGTCCGGGTGGCCGCGCCTACAATGAGCAGTTCTTC. Translating it yields CASSRPGGRAYNEQFF.

This clone was recorded a few times. This chain connects TRBV7-3 to TRBJ1-1, with a tentative D call TRBD1 (5 bases). The germline V gene encodes CDR1 SGHTA and CDR2 FQGTGA. Trimming stripped 4 bases from V and 12 bases from J, with 15 bases between. CDR3 size: 12 residues. The CDR3: CASSSTVVSTFF. The CDR3 DNA reads TGTGCCAGCAGCTCGACAGTTGTCTCTACTTTCTTT.

J is TRBJ2-5 and V is TRBV29-1; no reliable D call. Judging by the DNA end, TRBJ2-7 fits better; the J call may be wrong. There are 12 residues in the CDR3. Looked up from germline, CDR1 is SQVTM and CDR2 is ANQGSEA. The CDR3 DNA reads TGCAGCGTTGATTCCGGTATCGACGAGCAGTACTTC. Translated: CSVDSGIDEQYF.

The chain employs TRBV6-1 and TRBJ1-1; D possibly corresponds to TRBD1 (5 bases). CDR1 and CDR2 (germline): MNHNS, SASEGT. Deletions cut 6 bases from V and 4 bases from J, with 12 bases between. This CDR3 spans 13 amino acids. CDR3 nucleotide sequence: TGTGCCAGCAGAAGAGGGGACGGCACTGAAGCTTTCTTT. Protein product: CASRRGDGTEAFF.

In DNA form, the CDR3 reads TGCGCCAGCAGCTTGGCCAAGGGGAGCACTGAAGCTTTCTTT. Translating it yields CASSLAKGSTEAFF. The rearrangement links TRBV5-1 to TRBJ1-1, with D tentatively TRBD1 (5 bases). Germline values: CDR1 SGHRS, CDR2 YFSETQ. This CDR3 is built from 14 residues. The V end was cut by 0 bases, the J end by 4 bases, with 10 bases between.

The chain has TRBV5-1 and TRBJ2-1, with 8 bases that match TRBD2. CDR1 is SGHRS and CDR2 is YFSETQ in the germline V gene. Trimming cost V 3 bases and J 4 bases; bases outside gene matches: 15. The CDR3 length is 18 residues. Here the CDR3 DNA reads TGCGCCAGCAGCTCGGGGGGGTTGCGGCTAGTCGATTACAATGAGCAGTTCTTC. Protein: CASSSGGLRLVDYNEQFF.

The rearrangement links TRBV4-2 to TRBJ1-2; D uncertain. This CDR3 contains 12 residues. Germline CDR1 LGHNA, CDR2 YNFKEQ. The V and J ends lost 4 bases and 4 bases respectively, with 7 bases between them. CDR3 in amino acids: CASSPSSYGYTF. In DNA form, the CDR3 reads TGTGCCAGCAGCCCAAGCTCCTATGGCTACACCTTC.

This sequence joins TRBV10-3 and TRBJ2-1; 8 nucleotides match TRBD1. The CDR3 is 16 amino acids. Germline CDR1 reads ENHRY; CDR2 reads SYGVKD. V was pared by 0 bases and J by 4 bases, with 5 bases of the junction left unmatched. CDR3 loop: CAISESTGVSYNEQFF. Written as DNA, the CDR3 is TGTGCCATCAGTGAGTCGACAGGGGTATCGTACAATGAGCAGTTCTTC.

This chain links TRBV7-9 with TRBJ2-2; D not certain. Per the germline V gene, CDR1 is SEHNR and CDR2 is FQNEAQ (reference sequence). The germline V and J ends were trimmed by 1 base and 3 bases, with 6 bases remaining between them. CDR3 length: 14 amino acids. The CDR3 nucleotides read TGTGCCAGCAGCTTAGACCTCTACACCGGGGAGCTGTTTTTT. Protein: CASSLDLYTGELFF. Variable domain in full (rest from reference TRBV7-9 and TRBJ2-2): DTGVSQNPRHKITKRGQNVTFRCDPISEHNRLYWYRQTLGQGPEFLTYFQNEAQLEKSRLLSDRFSAERPKGSFSTLEIQRTEQGDSAMYLCASSLDLYTGELFFGEGSRLTVL.

The chain has TRBV15 and TRBJ1-2; TRBD1 matches at 8 bases. Germline trimming cut 0 bases from V and 8 bases from J; bases unmatched to any gene: 14. The CDR3 has 17 amino acids. CDR1 and CDR2 from the germline V gene are LNHNV and YYDKDF (reference sequence). CDR3 in DNA: TGTGCCACCAGCAGAGAAGCTGCAGGACAGGGCTTTCGAGGCTACACCTTC. It codes for CATSREAAGQGFRGYTF.